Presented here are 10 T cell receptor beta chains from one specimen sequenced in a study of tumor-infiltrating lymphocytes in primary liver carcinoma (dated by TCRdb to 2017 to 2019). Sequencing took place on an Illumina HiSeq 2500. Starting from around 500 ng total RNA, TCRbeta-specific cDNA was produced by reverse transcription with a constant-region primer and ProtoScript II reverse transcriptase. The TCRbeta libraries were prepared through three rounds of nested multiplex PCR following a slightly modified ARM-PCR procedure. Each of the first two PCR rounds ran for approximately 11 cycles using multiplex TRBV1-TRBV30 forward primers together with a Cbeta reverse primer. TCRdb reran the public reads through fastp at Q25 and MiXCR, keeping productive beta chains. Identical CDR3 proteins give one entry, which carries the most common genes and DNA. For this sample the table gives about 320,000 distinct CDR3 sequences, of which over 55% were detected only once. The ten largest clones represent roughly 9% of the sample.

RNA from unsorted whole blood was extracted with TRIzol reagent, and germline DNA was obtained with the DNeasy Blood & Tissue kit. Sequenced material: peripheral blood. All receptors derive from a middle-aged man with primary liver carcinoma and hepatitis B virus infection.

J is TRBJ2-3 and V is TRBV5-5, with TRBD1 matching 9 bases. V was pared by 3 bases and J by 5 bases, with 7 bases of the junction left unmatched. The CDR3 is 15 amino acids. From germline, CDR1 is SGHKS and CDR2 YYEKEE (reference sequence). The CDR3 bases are TGTGCCAGCAGCTGGGGGACAGGGTTCAGAGATACGCAGTATTTT. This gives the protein CASSWGTGFRDTQYF.

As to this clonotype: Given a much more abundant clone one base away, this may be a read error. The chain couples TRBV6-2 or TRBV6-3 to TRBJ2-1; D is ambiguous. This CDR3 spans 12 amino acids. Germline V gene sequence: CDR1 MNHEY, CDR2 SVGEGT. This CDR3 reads CATMTQGNEQLF. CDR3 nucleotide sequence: TGTGCCACTATGACCCAAGGCAATGAGCAGCTCTTC.

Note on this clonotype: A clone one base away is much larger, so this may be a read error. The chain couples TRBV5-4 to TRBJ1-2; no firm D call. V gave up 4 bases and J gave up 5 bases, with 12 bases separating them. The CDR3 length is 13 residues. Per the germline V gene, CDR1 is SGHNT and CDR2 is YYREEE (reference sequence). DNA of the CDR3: TGTGCCAGCAGCGTCGGGATAGAATATGGCTACACCTTC. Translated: CASSVGIEYGYTF.

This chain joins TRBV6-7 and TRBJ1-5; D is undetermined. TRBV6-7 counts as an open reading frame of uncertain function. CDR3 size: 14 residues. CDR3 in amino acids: CDNTCRAIYQPQHF. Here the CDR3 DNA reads TGTGACAACACATGCCGGGCTATTTATCAGCCCCAGCATTTT.

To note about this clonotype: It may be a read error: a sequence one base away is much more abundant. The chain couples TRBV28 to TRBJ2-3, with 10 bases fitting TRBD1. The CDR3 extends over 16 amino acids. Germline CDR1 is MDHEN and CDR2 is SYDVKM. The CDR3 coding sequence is TGTGCCAGCAGTTTACGCGGGACAGGGGACACAGATATGCAGTATTTT. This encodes CASSLRGTGDTDMQYF. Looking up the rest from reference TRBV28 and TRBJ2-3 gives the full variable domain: DVKVTQSSRYLVKRTGEKVFLECVQDMDHENMFWYRQDPGLGLRLIYFSYDVKMKEKGDIPEGYSVSREKKERFSLILESASTNQTSMYLCASSLRGTGDTDMQYFGPGTRLTVL.

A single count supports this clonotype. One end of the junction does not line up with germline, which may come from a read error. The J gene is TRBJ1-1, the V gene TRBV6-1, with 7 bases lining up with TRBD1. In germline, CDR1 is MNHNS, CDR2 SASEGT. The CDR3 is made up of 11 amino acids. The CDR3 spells CVSTRQGEAFF. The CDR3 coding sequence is TGTGTCAGCACCCGACAGGGTGAAGCCTTCTTT.

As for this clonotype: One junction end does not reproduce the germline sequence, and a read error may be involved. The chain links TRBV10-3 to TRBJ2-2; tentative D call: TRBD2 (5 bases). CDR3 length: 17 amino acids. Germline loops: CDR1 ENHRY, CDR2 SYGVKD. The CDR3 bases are TGTGTCATCAGTGGGTCCTTTTGGGAGAGCGTCGCCGGGGAGCTGTTTTTT. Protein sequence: CVISGSFWESVAGELFF.

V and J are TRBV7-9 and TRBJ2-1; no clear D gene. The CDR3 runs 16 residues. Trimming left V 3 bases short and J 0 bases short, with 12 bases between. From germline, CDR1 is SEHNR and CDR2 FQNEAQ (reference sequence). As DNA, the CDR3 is TGTGCCAGCAGCTTCCCTCCACTGGGCTCCTACAATGAGCAGTTCTTC. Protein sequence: CASSFPPLGSYNEQFF.

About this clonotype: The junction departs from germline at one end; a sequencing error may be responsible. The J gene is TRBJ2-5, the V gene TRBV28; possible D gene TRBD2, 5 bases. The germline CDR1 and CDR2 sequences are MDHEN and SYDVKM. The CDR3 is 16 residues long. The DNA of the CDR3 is TGTGCCAGCAGTCCCCCTACCCCGATAGGTTGGGAGACCCAGCACTTC. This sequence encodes CASSPPTPIGWETQHF.

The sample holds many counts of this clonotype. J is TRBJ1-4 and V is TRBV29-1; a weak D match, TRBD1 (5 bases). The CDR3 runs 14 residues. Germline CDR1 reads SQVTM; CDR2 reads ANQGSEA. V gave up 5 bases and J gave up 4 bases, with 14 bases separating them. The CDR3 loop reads CSVPWAGSNEKLFF. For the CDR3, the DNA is TGCAGCGTTCCTTGGGCAGGGAGTAATGAAAAACTGTTTTTT.